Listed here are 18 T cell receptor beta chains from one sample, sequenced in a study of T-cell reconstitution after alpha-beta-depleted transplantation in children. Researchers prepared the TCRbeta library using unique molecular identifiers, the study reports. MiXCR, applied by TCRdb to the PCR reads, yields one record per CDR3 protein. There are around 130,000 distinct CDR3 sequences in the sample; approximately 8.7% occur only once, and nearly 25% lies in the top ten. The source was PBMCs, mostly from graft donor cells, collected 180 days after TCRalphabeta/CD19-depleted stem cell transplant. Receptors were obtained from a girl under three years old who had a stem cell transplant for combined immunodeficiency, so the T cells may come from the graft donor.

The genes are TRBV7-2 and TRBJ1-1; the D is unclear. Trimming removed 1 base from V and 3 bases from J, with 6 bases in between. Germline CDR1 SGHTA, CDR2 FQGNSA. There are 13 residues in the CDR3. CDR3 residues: CASSLGGDTEAFF. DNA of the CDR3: TGTGCCAGCAGCTTAGGTGGGGACACTGAAGCTTTCTTT.

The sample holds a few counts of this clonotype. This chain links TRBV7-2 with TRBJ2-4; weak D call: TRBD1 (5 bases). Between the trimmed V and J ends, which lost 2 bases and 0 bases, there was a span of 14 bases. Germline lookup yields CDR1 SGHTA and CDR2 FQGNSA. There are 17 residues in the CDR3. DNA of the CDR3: TGTGCCAGCAGCTTATGGCGTGGGGCTCAAGCCAAAAACATTCAGTACTTC. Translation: CASSLWRGAQAKNIQYF.

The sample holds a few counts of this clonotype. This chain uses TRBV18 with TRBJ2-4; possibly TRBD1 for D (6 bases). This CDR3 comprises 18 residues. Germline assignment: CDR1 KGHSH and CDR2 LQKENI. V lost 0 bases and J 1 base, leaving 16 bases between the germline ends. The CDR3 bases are TGTGCCAGCTCACCACCGGTGTTGGGGACAAGGGCCAAAAACATTCAGTACTTC. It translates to CASSPPVLGTRAKNIQYF. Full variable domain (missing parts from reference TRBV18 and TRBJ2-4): NAGVMQNPRHLVRRRGQEARLRCSPMKGHSHVYWYRQLPEEGLKFMVYLQKENIIDESGMPKERFSAEFPKEGPSILRIQQVVRGDSAAYFCASSPPVLGTRAKNIQYFGAGTRLSVL.

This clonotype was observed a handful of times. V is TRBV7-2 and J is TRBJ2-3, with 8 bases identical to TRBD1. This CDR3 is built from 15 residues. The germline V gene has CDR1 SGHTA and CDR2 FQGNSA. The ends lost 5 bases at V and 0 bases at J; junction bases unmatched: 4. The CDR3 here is CASSPGGASTDTQYF. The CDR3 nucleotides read TGTGCCAGCAGCCCAGGGGGCGCGAGCACAGATACGCAGTATTTT.

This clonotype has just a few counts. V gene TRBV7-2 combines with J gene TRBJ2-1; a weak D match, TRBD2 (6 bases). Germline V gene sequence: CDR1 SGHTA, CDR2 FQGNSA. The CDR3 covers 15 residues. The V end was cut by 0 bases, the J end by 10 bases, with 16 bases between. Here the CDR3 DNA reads TGTGCCAGCAGCTTAGCGGCCGGGGTCCGGGGGGAGCAGTTCTTC. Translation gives CASSLAAGVRGEQFF.

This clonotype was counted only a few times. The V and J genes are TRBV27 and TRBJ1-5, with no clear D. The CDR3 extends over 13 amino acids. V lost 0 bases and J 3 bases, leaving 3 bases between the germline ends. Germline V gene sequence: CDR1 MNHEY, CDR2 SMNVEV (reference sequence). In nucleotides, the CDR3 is TGTGCCAGCAGTTTATCGGCCAATCAGCCCCAGCATTTT. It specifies CASSLSANQPQHF.

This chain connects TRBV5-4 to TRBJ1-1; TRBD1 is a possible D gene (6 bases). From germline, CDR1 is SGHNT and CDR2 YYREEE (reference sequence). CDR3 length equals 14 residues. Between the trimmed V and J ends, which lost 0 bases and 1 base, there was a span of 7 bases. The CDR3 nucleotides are TGTGCCAGCAGCTTGGAACAGGGGAACACTGAAGCTTTCTTT. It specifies CASSLEQGNTEAFF.

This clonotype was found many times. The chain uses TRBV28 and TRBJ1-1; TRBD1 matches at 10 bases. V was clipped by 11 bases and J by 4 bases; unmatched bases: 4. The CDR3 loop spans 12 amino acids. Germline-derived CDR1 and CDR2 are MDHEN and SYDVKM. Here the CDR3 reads CAGRTGGTEAFF. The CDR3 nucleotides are TGTGCCGGTCGGACAGGGGGCACTGAAGCTTTCTTT. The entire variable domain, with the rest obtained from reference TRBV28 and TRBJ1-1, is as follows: DVKVTQSSRYLVKRTGEKVFLECVQDMDHENMFWYRQDPGLGLRLIYFSYDVKMKEKGDIPEGYSVSREKKERFSLILESASTNQTSMYLCAGRTGGTEAFFGQGTRLTVV.

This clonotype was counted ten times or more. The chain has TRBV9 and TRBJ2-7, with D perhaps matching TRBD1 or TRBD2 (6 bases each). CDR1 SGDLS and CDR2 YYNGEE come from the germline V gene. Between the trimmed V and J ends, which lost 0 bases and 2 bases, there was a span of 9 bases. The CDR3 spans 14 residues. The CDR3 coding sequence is TGTGCCAGCAGCGTAGAGGGGGGTCCCTACGAGCAGTACTTC. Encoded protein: CASSVEGGPYEQYF.

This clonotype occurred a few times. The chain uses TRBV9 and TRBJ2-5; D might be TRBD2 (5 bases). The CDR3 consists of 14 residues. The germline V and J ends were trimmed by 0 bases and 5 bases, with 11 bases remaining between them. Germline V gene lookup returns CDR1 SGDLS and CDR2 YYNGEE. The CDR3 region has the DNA TGTGCCAGCAGCGTAGAGGACCCGGGGGAGACCCAGTACTTC. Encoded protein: CASSVEDPGETQYF.

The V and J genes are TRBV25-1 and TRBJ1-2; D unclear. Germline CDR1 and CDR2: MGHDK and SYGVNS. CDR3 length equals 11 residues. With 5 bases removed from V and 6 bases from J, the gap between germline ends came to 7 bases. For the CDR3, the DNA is TGTGCCAGCAGTAAAGAGGATGGCTACACCTTC. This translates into CASSKEDGYTF.

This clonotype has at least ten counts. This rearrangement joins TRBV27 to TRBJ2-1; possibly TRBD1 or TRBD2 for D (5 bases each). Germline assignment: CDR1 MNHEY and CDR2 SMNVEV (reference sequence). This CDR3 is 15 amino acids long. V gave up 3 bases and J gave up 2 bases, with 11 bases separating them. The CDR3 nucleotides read TGTGCCAGCAGTTTGGGGACCGTGGCCTACAATGAGCAGTTCTTC. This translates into CASSLGTVAYNEQFF.

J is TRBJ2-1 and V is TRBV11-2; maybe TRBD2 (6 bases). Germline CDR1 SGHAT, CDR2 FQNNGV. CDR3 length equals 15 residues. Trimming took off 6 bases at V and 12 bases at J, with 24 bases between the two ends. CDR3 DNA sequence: TGTGCCAGCAGGAACCCGGGACTCCCGTCCACGGCGCAGTTCTTC. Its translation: CASRNPGLPSTAQFF.

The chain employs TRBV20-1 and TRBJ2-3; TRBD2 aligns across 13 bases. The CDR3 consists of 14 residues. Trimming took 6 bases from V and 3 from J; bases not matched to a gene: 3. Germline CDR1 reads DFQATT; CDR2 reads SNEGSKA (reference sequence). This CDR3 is CSASTSGGTDTQYF. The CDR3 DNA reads TGCAGTGCCTCGACTAGCGGGGGGACAGATACGCAGTATTTT.

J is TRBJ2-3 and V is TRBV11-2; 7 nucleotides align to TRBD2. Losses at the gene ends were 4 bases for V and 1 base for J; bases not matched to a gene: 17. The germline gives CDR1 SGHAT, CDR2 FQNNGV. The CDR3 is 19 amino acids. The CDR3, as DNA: TGTGCCAGCAGCTCAGGATGGTTCCGGAATACTAGCGGCACAGATACGCAGTATTTT. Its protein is CASSSGWFRNTSGTDTQYF.

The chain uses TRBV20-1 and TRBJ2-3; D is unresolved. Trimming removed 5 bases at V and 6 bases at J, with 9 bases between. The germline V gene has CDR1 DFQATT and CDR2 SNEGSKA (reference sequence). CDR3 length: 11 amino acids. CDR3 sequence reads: CSAGRVDTQYF. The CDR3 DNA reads TGCAGTGCTGGCCGGGTGGATACGCAGTATTTT.

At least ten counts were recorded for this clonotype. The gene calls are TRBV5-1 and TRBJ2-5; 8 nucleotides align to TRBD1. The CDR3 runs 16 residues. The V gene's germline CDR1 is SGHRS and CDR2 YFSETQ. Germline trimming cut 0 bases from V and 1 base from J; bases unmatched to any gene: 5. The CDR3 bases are TGCGCCAGCAGCTTGGCCGGACAGGGTACCCAAGAGACCCAGTACTTC. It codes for CASSLAGQGTQETQYF.

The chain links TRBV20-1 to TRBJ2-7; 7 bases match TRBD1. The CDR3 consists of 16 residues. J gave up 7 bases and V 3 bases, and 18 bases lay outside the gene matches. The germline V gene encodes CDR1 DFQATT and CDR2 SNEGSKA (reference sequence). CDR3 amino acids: CSARLGTARYSWEQYF. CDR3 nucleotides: TGCAGTGCTAGGCTGGGGACAGCACGATACTCCTGGGAGCAGTACTTC.